What follows describes a single T cell receptor beta chain. Its antigen remains unidentified. The data originate from a study of T cell responses to AZD1222 COVID-19 vaccine. Study-wide results and caveats: The number of AZD1222 recipients seropositive at baseline was only six. Increases in Spike-specific TCR breadth and depth were seen after two AZD1222 doses.

Germline V CDR1 and CDR2: SGHTA, FQGTGA. The CDR3 sequence is 13 residues long. Trimming left V 0 bases short and J 7 bases short, with 7 bases between. TCRdb's copy holds only in-frame clones and misses some; the assay was immunoSEQ multiplex PCR. The sample carries some 70,000 clones, about four fifths recorded once. The source is an adult who received the AZD1222 COVID-19 vaccine. The rearrangement links TRBV7-3 to TRBJ2-1; D is ambiguous. The input for sequencing was peripheral blood, taken 28 days after the second AZD1222 dose. CDR3 nucleotides: TGTGCCAGCAGCTTAACCTGGCATAATGAGCAGTTCTTC. Translated: CASSLTWHNEQFF.